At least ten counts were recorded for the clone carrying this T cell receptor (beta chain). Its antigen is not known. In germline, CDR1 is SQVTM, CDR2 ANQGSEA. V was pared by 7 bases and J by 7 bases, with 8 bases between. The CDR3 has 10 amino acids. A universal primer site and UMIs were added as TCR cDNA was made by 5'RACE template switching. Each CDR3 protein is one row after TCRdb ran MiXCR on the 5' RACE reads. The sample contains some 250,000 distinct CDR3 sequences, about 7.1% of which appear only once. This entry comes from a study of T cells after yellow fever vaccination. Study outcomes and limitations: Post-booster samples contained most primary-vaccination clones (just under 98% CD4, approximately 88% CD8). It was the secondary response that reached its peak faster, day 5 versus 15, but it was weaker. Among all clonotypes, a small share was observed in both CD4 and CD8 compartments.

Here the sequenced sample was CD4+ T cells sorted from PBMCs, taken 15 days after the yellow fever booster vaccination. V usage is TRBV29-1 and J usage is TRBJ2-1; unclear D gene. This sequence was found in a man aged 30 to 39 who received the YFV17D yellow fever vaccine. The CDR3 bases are TGCAGCGGAAGTAGGAATGAGCAGTTCTTC. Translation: CSGSRNEQFF.